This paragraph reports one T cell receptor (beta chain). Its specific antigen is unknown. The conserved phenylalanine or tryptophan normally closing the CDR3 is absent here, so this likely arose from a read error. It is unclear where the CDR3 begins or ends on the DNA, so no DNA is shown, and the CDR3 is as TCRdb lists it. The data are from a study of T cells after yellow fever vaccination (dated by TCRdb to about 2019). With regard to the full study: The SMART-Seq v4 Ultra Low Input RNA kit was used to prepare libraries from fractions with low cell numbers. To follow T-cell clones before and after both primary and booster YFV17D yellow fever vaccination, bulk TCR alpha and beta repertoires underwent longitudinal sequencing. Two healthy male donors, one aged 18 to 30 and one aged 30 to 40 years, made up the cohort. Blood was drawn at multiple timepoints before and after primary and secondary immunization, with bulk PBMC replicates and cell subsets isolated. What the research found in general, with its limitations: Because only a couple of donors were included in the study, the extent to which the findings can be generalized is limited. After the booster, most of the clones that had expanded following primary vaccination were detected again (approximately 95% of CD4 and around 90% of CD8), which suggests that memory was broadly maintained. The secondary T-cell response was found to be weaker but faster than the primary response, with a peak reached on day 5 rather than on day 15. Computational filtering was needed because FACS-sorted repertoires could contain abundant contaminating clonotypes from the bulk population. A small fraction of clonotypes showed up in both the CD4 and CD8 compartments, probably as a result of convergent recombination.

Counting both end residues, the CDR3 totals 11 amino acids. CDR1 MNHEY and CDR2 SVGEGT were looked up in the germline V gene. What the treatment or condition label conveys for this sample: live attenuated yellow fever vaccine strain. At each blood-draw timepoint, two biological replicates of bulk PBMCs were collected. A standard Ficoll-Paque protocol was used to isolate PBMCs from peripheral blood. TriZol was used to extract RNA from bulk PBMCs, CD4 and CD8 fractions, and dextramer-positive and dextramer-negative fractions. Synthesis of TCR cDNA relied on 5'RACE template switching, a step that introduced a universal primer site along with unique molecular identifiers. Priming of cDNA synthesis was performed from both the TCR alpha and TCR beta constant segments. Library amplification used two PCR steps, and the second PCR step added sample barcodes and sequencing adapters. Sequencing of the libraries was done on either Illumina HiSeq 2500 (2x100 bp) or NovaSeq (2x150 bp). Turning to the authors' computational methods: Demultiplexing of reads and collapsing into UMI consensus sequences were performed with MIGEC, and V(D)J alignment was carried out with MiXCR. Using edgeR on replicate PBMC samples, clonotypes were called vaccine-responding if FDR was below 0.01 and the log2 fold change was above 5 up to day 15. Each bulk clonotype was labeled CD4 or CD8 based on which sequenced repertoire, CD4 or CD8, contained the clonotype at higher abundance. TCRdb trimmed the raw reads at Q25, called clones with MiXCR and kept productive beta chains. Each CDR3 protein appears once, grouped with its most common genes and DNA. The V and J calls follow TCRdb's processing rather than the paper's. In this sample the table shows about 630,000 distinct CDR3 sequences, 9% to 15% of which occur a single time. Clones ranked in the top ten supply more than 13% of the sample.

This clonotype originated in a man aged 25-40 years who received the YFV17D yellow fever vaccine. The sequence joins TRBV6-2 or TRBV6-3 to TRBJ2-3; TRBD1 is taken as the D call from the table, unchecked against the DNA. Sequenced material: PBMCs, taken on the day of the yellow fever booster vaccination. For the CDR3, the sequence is CASISIMGQGV.